This passage covers 17 T cell receptor beta chains from one sample sequenced in a study of blood T cell repertoires in COVID-19. Profiling relied on immunoSEQ multiplex PCR, and the TCRdb table lists in-frame clones only, not all of them. The sample shows roughly 230,000 clones, 83% of them seen only once. Sequencing was performed on peripheral blood. These receptors all stem from a woman in her forties or fifties with acute or convalescent COVID-19.

The J gene is TRBJ1-1, the V gene TRBV5-4; maybe TRBD1 (6 bases). V shed 5 bases and J shed 8 bases, with 19 bases lying between them. Germline-derived CDR1 and CDR2 are SGHNT and YYREEE (reference sequence). This CDR3 is 14 amino acids long. CDR3 in amino acids: CASSSAGARGEAFF. Written as DNA, the CDR3 is TGTGCCAGCAGTTCGGCGGGGGCGCGAGGGGAAGCTTTCTTT.

This clone was recorded once. The chain is built from TRBV19 and TRBJ2-7; TRBD1 matches 7 bases. J was trimmed by 0 bases and V by 3 bases; bases with no gene match: 5. The CDR3 consists of 15 residues. Germline values: CDR1 LNHDA, CDR2 SQIVND (reference sequence). The CDR3 sequence: CASSIQWDSSYEQYF. The CDR3 nucleotides are TGTGCCAGTAGTATTCAATGGGACAGCTCCTACGAGCAGTACTTC.

The genes are TRBV7-9 and TRBJ2-3; D is unresolved. Trimming removed 5 bases at V and 0 bases at J, with 15 bases between. The CDR3 has 16 residues. Germline CDR1 reads SEHNR; CDR2 reads FQNEAQ (reference sequence). CDR3 loop: CASSVGFGLSTDTQYF. CDR3 nucleotides: TGTGCCAGCAGCGTGGGCTTTGGGCTGAGCACAGATACGCAGTATTTT. The full variable domain, with the rest looked up from reference TRBV7-9 and TRBJ2-3, is DTGVSQNPRHKITKRGQNVTFRCDPISEHNRLYWYRQTLGQGPEFLTYFQNEAQLEKSRLLSDRFSAERPKGSFSTLEIQRTEQGDSAMYLCASSVGFGLSTDTQYFGPGTRLTVL.

The V and J genes are TRBV25-1 and TRBJ2-3; tentatively, D is TRBD1 (5 bases). Trimming shortened V by 3 bases and J by 8 bases, and 12 bases separated the two germline ends. In germline, CDR1 is MGHDK, CDR2 SYGVNS. This CDR3 contains 13 residues. The CDR3, as DNA: TGTGCCAGCAGTGACAGCAGGGTTGGTACGCAGTATTTT. It codes for CASSDSRVGTQYF.

The V gene is TRBV4-1, the J gene TRBJ2-1, with D possibly being TRBD1 (6 bases). The CDR3 length is 15 residues. Trimming removed 1 base at V and 4 bases at J, with 11 bases between. Germline V lookup: CDR1 MGHRA, CDR2 YSYEKL. The CDR3: CASSQAGQNYNEQFF. The CDR3 nucleotides read TGCGCCAGCAGCCAAGCGGGACAAAATTACAATGAGCAGTTCTTC.

This chain joins TRBV4-1 and TRBJ1-3, with D unresolved. Germline V lookup: CDR1 MGHRA, CDR2 YSYEKL. Trimming removed 0 bases from V and 0 bases from J, with 12 bases in between. The CDR3 runs 17 residues. The CDR3 sequence: CASSQDLYSSSGNTIYF. The CDR3 bases are TGCGCCAGCAGCCAAGATTTATACAGCAGCTCTGGAAACACCATATATTTT.

The rearrangement links TRBV28 to TRBJ2-2; 8 nucleotides match TRBD2. This CDR3 has 16 residues. With V trimmed by 3 bases and J by 2 bases, 5 bases remained unmatched. From germline, CDR1 is MDHEN and CDR2 SYDVKM. CDR3 sequence reads: CASSLAGGGNTGELFF. CDR3 DNA sequence: TGTGCCAGCAGTTTGGCGGGGGGAGGAAACACCGGGGAGCTGTTTTTT.

CDR3 region: CASSIVQGARHGYTF. The CDR3 nucleotides read TGTGCCAGTAGTATAGTCCAGGGGGCGCGTCATGGCTACACCTTC. The chain is built from TRBV19 and TRBJ1-2; TRBD1 matches 8 bases. This CDR3 has 15 residues. Germline lookup yields CDR1 LNHDA and CDR2 SQIVND (reference sequence). J was trimmed by 6 bases and V by 1 base; bases with no gene match: 7.

The table lists this clone with a few counts. CDR3 sequence: CASSPRGGQGTEAFF. The CDR3 coding sequence is TGTGCCAGCAGCCCTAGGGGGGGGCAAGGCACTGAAGCTTTCTTT. The V gene is TRBV7-3, the J gene TRBJ1-1, with D maybe TRBD1 (6 bases). Trimming left V 5 bases short and J 4 bases short, with 17 bases between. The V gene's germline CDR1 is SGHTA and CDR2 FQGTGA. The CDR3 is 15 amino acids. Full variable domain (remainder filled in from reference TRBV7-3 and TRBJ1-1): GAGVSQTPSNKVTEKGKYVELRCDPISGHTALYWYRQSLGQGPEFLIYFQGTGAADDSGLPNDRFFAVRPEGSVSTLKIQRTERGDSAVYLCASSPRGGQGTEAFFGQGTRLTVV.

Notes on this clone: This may come from a read error, since a much larger clone is one base off. The CDR3 DNA reads as TGCGCCAGCAGCTCTAGCGGGAGCTCCTACAATGAGCAGTTCTTC. It is translated as CASSSSGSSYNEQFF. The chain recombines TRBV4-1 with TRBJ2-1; 10 bases are shared with TRBD2. This CDR3 contains 15 residues. The V segment lost 5 bases and the J segment 0 bases; nucleotides outside the gene matches: 1. The germline V gene has CDR1 MGHRA and CDR2 YSYEKL.

The chain employs TRBV24-1 and TRBJ1-3, with 9 bases identical to TRBD1. CDR1 is KGHDR and CDR2 is SFDVKD in the germline V gene. With 4 bases clipped from V and 0 bases from J, the junction kept 6 bases outside the gene matches. The CDR3 is 17 residues long. CDR3 in DNA: TGTGCCACCAGTGAGCCGACAGGGGGAGCCTCTGGAAACACCATATATTTT. Protein sequence: CATSEPTGGASGNTIYF.

The V gene is TRBV2, the J gene TRBJ2-3; maybe TRBD2 (5 bases). The CDR3 covers 13 residues. Trimming removed 7 bases at V and 0 bases at J, with 8 bases between. Germline CDR1 reads SNHLY; CDR2 reads FYNNEI. CDR3 nucleotide sequence: TGTGCCAGCACCTGGACTAGCACAGATACGCAGTATTTT. This sequence encodes CASTWTSTDTQYF.

This clone showed up just once. This sequence joins TRBV21-1 and TRBJ2-6; TRBD1, as called in the table, went unchecked against the DNA. TRBV21-1 is a known pseudogene. CDR3 length equals 18 residues. Here the CDR3 reads CASSPGRDRGPGANVLTF. For the CDR3, the DNA is TGTGCCAGCAGCCCTGGGAGGGACAGGGGGCCTGGGGCCAACGTCCTGACTTTC.

The genes are TRBV7-8 and TRBJ1-4; D uncertain. With 2 bases removed from V and 0 bases from J, the gap between germline ends came to 10 bases. Germline V gene sequence: CDR1 SGHVS, CDR2 FQNEAQ. This CDR3 region has 16 residues. The CDR3 reads CASSLMRGATNEKLFF. CDR3 sequence (DNA): TGTGCCAGCAGCTTAATGCGAGGCGCAACTAATGAAAAACTGTTTTTT.

The chain recombines TRBV4-1 with TRBJ2-3, with a weak D call TRBD2 (5 bases). The germline V and J ends were trimmed by 1 base and 7 bases, with 18 bases remaining between them. Germline CDR1 MGHRA, CDR2 YSYEKL. This CDR3 has 16 residues. The CDR3 DNA is TGCGCCAGCAGCCAAGCCGGGATCCCCAGGCAAAATACGCAGTATTTT. Translation gives CASSQAGIPRQNTQYF.

V gene TRBV27 combines with J gene TRBJ1-5, with a weak D call TRBD1 (5 bases). The CDR3 contains 17 residues. Germline V gene data show CDR1 as MNHEY and CDR2 as SMNVEV (reference sequence). Trimming stripped 0 bases from V and 0 bases from J, with 12 bases between. The CDR3 region has the DNA TGTGCCAGCAGTTTATCGCCAGGGCCATATAGCAATCAGCCCCAGCATTTT. Protein sequence: CASSLSPGPYSNQPQHF.

The sample holds many counts of this clone. The genes are TRBV28 and TRBJ1-6, with 7 positions matching TRBD1. The CDR3 is 14 amino acids. Losses at the gene ends were 6 bases for V and 11 bases for J; bases not matched to a gene: 10. Germline values: CDR1 MDHEN, CDR2 SYDVKM. The CDR3 DNA reads as TGTGCCAGCAGACCGAGCCGGGACAGTACACCCCTCCACTTT. The encoded protein is CASRPSRDSTPLHF.